Listed here is a single TCR beta chain. The data derive from a study of T cells in localized non-small cell lung cancer. The CDR3 spans 16 residues. CDR1 is GTSNPN and CDR2 is SVGIG in the germline V gene (reference sequence). The V end lost 1 base, the J end lost 3 bases, and 16 bases lay between the germline ends. The repertoire was sequenced with immunoSEQ multiplex PCR; TCRdb's copy has only in-frame clones and lacks some. The sample comprises around 2,800 clones, under 30% of which are singletons, and around 16% rests with the top ten. The TCR was taken from a female donor of 60 years or more with stage II squamous cell lung carcinoma. The rearrangement links TRBV30 to TRBJ2-4, with D perhaps matching TRBD1 (5 bases). Sample: lung tumor tissue, taken before any cancer treatment. The CDR3 reads CAWSGRLGQHKNIQYF. CDR3 nucleotide sequence: TGTGCCTGGAGTGGGAGACTGGGGCAGCACAAAAACATTCAGTACTTC.